The clone carrying this T cell receptor beta chain showed up just a few times. Its antigen is as yet unknown. These data come from a study of cytomegalovirus exposure and HLA in healthy donors. CDR1 is MGHRA and CDR2 is YSYEKL in the germline V gene. The CDR3 consists of 15 residues. With 1 base clipped from V and 7 bases from J, the junction kept 8 bases outside the gene matches. The study, taken as a whole, reports: Earlier analysis found most TCR beta V segments productive about 87% or about 30% of the time. The study labeled under 200 TCR beta chains cytomegalovirus-associated.

13 Jbeta primers and 60 Vbeta primers were used for the PCR. The assay was immunoSEQ multiplex PCR, and TCRdb's table has in-frame clones only and misses some. The data show some 150,000 clones, roughly four fifths seen once. What was sequenced was PBMCs. The TCR sequence derives from a man aged 40-49 years in good health and CMV-seronegative. The chain uses TRBV4-1 and TRBJ1-2, with TRBD1 matching 8 bases. The DNA of the CDR3 is TGCGCCAGCAGCCAAGGGACAGGGCGAACGGCTGGCTACACCTTC. Translation gives CASSQGTGRTAGYTF.